This TCR beta chain was observed in a study of vaccination and CD4 T cells after COVID-19. The study, taken as a whole, reports: Convalescent patients' vaccine-specific clones were spike mono-reactive in 304 of 307 cases.

CDR1 SGHTA and CDR2 FQGNSA come from the germline V gene. The V end was cut by 1 base, the J end by 0 bases, with 9 bases between. CDR3 length: 15 amino acids. The treatment was: approximately 10-day PBMC culture with coronavirus spike peptide pools or control peptides (ViraFEST assay). Antigen-specific T cells were expanded with peptide pools by ViraFEST, and TCRs were then sequenced. This clonotype was recorded a few times. Its antigen is not identified. At the Johns Hopkins FTIC core, DNA taken from cultured CD4+ T cells was sequenced by way of the Oncomine TCR Beta short-read assay. TCRdb itself ran the PCR reads through MiXCR, one entry per CDR3 protein. The repertoire consists of about 9,000 distinct CDR3 sequences, with 64% occurring once and the leading ten covering about 30%.

The TCR sequence derives from a human donor who had recovered from COVID-19. The chain is built from TRBV7-2 and TRBJ1-1, with D unclear. Sequenced sample: CD4+ T cells from blood, cultured in vitro. The CDR3 is CASSLGSAMNTEAFF. In nucleotides, the CDR3 is TGTGCCAGCAGCTTAGGTTCGGCGATGAACACTGAAGCTTTCTTT.